This T cell receptor (beta chain) stems from a study of T-cell reconstitution after alpha-beta-depleted transplantation in children. CDR1 is SGHAT and CDR2 is FQDESV in the germline V gene (reference sequence). The trim removed 2 bases at V and 5 bases at J, leaving 15 bases unmatched. CDR3 size: 18 residues. This clonotype occurred many times. The antigen remains undetermined. TCRbeta library construction was performed incorporating unique molecular identifiers. Each CDR3 protein is one row after TCRdb ran MiXCR on the PCR reads. The table lists 280,000 or so distinct CDR3 sequences, roughly 12% of them singletons, with 23% in the top ten. The study's findings and limits: As was reported, about two months after transplant, alpha-beta T cells came from several hundred expanded graft clones. The origin of high day-60 TCRbeta diversity in some patients lay in surviving recipient T cells and thymic progenitors. T-cell counts and diversity at one year following transplant were attributed mainly to newly produced T cells.

The sequencing used peripheral blood, collected 180 days after TCRalphabeta/CD19-depleted stem cell transplant. The rearrangement links TRBV11-1 to TRBJ2-3; 8 bases fit TRBD2. The origin of this receptor is a male patient between 2 and 15 years old who had a stem cell transplant for chronic granulomatous disease, so the T cells may come from the graft donor. CDR3: CASSLRSLAGSGQDTQYF. The CDR3 bases are TGTGCCAGCAGCTTAAGGTCCTTAGCGGGATCGGGTCAAGATACGCAGTATTTT.